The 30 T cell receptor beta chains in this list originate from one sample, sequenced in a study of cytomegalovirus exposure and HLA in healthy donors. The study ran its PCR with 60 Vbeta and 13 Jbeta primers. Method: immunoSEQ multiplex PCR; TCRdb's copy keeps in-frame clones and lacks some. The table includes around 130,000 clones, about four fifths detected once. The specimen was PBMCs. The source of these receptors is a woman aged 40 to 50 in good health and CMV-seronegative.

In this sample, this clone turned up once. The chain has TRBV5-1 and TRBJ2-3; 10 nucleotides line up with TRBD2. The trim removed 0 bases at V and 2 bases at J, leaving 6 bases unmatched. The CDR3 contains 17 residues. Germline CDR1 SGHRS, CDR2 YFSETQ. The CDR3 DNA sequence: TGCGCCAGCAGCTTGGGCCTAGCGGGAGTATTCACAGATACGCAGTATTTT. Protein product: CASSLGLAGVFTDTQYF.

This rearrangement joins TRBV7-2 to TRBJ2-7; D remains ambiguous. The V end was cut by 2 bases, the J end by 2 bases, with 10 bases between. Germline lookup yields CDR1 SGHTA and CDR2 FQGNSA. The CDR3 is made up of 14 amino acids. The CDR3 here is CASSLQQSTYEQYF. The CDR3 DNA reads TGTGCCAGCAGCTTACAACAGTCAACCTACGAGCAGTACTTC.

This CDR3 is CASSVEQGPRSPPYEQYF. The CDR3 DNA reads TGTGCCAGCAGCGTAGAACAGGGTCCTAGGTCCCCCCCTTACGAGCAGTACTTC. The V gene is TRBV9, the J gene TRBJ2-7; weak D call: TRBD1 (6 bases). The CDR3 contains 18 residues. Looked up from germline, CDR1 is SGDLS and CDR2 is YYNGEE. Trimming cost V 0 bases and J 4 bases, with 23 bases left between them.

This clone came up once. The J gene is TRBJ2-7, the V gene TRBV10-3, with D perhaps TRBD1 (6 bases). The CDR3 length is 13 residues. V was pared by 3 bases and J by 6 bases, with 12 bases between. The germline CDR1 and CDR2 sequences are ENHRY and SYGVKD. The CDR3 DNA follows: TGTGCCATCAGTGAACAGGGTTCGGCCGAGCAGTACTTC. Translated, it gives CAISEQGSAEQYF.

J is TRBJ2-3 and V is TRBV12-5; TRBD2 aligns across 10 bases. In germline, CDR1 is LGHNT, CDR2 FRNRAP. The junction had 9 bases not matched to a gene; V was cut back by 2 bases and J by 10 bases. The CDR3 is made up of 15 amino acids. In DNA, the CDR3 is TGTGCTAGTGGTTTGCCTCAGCCGCTAGCGGGAGCGCAGTATTTT. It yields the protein CASGLPQPLAGAQYF.

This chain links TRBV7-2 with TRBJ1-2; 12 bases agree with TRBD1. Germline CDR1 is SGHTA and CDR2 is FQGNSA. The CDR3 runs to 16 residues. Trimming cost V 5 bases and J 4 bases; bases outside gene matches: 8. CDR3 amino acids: CASSLPGTGGAYGYTF. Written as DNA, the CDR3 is TGTGCCAGCAGCCTCCCCGGGACAGGGGGCGCCTATGGCTACACCTTC.

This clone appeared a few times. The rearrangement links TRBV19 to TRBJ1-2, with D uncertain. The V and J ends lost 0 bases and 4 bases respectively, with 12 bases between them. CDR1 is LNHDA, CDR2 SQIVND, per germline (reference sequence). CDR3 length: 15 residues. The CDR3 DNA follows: TGTGCCAGTAGTATAGATGGCTCCCAGTTCTATGGCTACACCTTC. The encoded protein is CASSIDGSQFYGYTF.

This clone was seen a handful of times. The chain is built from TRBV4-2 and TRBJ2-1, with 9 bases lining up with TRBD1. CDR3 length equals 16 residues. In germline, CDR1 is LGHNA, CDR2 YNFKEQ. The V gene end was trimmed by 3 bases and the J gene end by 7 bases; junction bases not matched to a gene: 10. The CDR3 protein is CASSHDPGQGGNEQFF. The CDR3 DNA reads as TGTGCCAGCAGCCACGATCCGGGACAGGGAGGGAATGAGCAGTTCTTC.

DNA of the CDR3: TGCGCCAGCAGCCAAGAAGGGAAGGGGGAAAATGAGCAGTTCTTC. Protein sequence: CASSQEGKGENEQFF. V is TRBV4-3 and J is TRBJ2-1; D possibly corresponds to TRBD1 (6 bases). This CDR3 comprises 15 residues. The V end lost 0 bases, the J end lost 7 bases, and 13 bases lay between the germline ends. Germline CDR1 is LGHNA and CDR2 is YSLEER.

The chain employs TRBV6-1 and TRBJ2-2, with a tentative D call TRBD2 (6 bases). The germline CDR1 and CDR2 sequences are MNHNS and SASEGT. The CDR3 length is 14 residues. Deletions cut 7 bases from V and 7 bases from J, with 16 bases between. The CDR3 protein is CASTRERVFGELFF. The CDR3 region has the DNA TGTGCCAGCACCCGGGAGCGCGTTTTCGGGGAGCTGTTTTTT.

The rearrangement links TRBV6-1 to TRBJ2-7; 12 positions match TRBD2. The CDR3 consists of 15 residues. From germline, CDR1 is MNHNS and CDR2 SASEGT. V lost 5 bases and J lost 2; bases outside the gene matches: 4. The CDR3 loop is CASSHTSGRTYEQYF. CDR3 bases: TGTGCCAGCAGTCACACTAGCGGGAGGACCTACGAGCAGTACTTC.

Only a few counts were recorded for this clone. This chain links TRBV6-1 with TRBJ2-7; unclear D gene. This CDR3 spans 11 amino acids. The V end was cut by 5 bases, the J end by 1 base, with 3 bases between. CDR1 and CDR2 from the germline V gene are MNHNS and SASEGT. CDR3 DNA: TGTGCCAGCAGTCGGTCCTACGAGCAGTACTTC. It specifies CASSRSYEQYF.

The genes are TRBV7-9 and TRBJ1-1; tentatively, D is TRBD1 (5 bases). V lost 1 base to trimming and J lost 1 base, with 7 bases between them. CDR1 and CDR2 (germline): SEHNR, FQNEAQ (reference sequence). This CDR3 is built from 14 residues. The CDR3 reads CASSLGQPNTEAFF. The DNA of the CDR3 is TGTGCCAGCAGCTTAGGACAGCCGAACACTGAAGCTTTCTTT.

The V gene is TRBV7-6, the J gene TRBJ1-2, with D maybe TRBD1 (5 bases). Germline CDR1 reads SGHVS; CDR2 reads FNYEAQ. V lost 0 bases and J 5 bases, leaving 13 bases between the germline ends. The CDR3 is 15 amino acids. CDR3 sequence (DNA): TGTGCCAGCAGCTTAGCTACAGGACTAACATATGGCTACACCTTC. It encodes CASSLATGLTYGYTF.

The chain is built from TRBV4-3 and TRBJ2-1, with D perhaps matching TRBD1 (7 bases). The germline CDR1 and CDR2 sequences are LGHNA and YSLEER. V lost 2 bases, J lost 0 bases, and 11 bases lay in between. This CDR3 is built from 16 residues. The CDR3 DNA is TGCGCCAGCAGCCAACAGGGGGGACTCTCCTACAATGAGCAGTTCTTC. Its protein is CASSQQGGLSYNEQFF.

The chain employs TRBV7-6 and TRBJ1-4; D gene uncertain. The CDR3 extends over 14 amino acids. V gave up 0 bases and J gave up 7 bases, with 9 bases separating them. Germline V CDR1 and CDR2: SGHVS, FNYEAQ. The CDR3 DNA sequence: TGTGCCAGCAGCTTAGCCAGGATCAGTGAAAAACTGTTTTTT. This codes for CASSLARISEKLFF.

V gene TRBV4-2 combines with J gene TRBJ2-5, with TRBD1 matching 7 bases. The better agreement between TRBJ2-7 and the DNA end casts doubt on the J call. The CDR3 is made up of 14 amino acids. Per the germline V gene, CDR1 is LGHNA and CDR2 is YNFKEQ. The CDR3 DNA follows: TGTGCCAGCAGCCCCTACGACAGGGCCTACGAGCAGTACTTC. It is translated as CASSPYDRAYEQYF.

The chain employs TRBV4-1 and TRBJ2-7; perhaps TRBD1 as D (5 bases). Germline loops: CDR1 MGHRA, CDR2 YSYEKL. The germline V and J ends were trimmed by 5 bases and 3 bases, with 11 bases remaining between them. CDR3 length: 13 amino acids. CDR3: CASSKGAGYEQYF. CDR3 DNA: TGCGCCAGCAGCAAAGGGGCAGGCTACGAGCAGTACTTC.

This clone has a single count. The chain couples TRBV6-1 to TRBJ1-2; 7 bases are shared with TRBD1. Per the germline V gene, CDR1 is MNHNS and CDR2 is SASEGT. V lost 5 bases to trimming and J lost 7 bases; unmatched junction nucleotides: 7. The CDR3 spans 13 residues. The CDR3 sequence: CASSSTGEIGYTF. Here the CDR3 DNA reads TGTGCCAGCAGTTCCACAGGGGAGATTGGCTACACCTTC.

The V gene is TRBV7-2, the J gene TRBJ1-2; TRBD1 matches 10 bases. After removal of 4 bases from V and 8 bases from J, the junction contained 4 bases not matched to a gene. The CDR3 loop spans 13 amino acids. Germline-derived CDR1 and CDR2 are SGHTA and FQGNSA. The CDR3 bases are TGTGCCAGCAGCTCGTTGGACAGGGGGGGCTACACCTTC. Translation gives CASSSLDRGGYTF. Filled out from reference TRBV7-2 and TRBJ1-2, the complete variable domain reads GAGVSQSPSNKVTEKGKDVELRCDPISGHTALYWYRQSLGQGLEFLIYFQGNSAPDKSGLPSDRFSAERTGGSVSTLTIQRTQQEDSAVYLCASSSLDRGGYTFGSGTRLTVV.

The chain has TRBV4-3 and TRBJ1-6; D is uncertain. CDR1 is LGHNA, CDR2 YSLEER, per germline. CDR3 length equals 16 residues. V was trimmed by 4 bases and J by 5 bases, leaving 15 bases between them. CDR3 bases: TGCGCCAGCAGCCGAGACCCTGGAGCCGATAATTCACCCCTCCACTTT. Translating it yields CASSRDPGADNSPLHF.

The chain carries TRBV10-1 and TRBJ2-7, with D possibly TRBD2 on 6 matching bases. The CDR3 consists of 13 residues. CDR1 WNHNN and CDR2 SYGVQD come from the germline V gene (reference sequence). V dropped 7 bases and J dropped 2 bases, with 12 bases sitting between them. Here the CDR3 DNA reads TGCGCCAGCAAGGGAGGTATCACCTACGAGCAGTACTTC. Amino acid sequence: CASKGGITYEQYF.

The CDR3: CASKDGANQEKLFF. The CDR3 coding sequence is TGTGCCAGCAAGGATGGGGCCAATCAGGAAAAACTGTTTTTT. This chain links TRBV25-1 with TRBJ1-4, with TRBD1 as a possible D gene (5 bases). Trimming stripped 7 bases from V and 8 bases from J, with 17 bases between. This CDR3 has 14 amino acids. CDR1 is MGHDK, CDR2 SYGVNS, per germline.

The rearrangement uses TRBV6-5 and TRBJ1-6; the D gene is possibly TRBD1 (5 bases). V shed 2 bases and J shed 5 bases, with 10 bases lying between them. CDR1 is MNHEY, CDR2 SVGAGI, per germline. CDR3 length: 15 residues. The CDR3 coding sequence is TGTGCCAGCAGTTACCGCGGACACAATAATTCACCCCTCCACTTT. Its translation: CASSYRGHNNSPLHF.

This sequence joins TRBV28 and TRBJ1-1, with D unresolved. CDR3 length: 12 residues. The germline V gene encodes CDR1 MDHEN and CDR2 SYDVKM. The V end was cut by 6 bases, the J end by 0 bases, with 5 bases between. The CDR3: CASRELNTEAFF. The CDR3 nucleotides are TGTGCCAGCAGAGAGTTGAACACTGAAGCTTTCTTT.

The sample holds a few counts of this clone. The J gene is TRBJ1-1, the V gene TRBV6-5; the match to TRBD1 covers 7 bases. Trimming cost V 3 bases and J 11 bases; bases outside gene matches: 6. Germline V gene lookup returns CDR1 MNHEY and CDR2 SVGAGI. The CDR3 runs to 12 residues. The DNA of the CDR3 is TGTGCCAGCAGTTATAGAGGGGGCACGGCTTTCTTT. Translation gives CASSYRGGTAFF.

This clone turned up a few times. The CDR3 DNA reads as TGTGCCAGCAGCCGTACGACAGACTACGAGCAGTACTTC. The encoded protein is CASSRTTDYEQYF. This sequence joins TRBV5-8 and TRBJ2-7, with D perhaps TRBD1 (5 bases). In germline, CDR1 is SGHTS, CDR2 YDEGEE. The CDR3 is 13 amino acids. The V end lost 4 bases, the J end lost 3 bases, and 11 bases lay between the germline ends. Drawing the rest from reference TRBV5-8 and TRBJ2-7, the complete variable domain is EAGVTQSPTHLIKTRGQQATLRCSPISGHTSVYWYQQALGLGLQFLLWYDEGEERNRGNFPPRFSGRQFPNYSSELNVNALELEDSALYLCASSRTTDYEQYFGPGTRLTVT.

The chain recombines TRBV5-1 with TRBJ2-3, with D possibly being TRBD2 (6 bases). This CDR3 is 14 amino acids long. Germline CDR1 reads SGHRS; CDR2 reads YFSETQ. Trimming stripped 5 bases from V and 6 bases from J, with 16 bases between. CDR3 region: CASRSGGELDTQYF. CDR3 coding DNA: TGCGCCAGCAGGTCCGGCGGGGAACTTGATACGCAGTATTTT.

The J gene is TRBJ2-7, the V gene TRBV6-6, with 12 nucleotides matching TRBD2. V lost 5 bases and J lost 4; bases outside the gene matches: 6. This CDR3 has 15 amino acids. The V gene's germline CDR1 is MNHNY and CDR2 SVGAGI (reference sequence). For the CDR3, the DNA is TGTGCCAGCAGTCGCCTACTAGCGGGGGGTTACGAGCAGTACTTC. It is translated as CASSRLLAGGYEQYF.

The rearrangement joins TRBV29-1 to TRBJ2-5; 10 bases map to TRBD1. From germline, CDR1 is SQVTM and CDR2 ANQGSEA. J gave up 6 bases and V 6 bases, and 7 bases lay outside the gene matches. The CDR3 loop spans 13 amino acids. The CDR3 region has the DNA TGCAGCGTCGGGGACAGGGGAGGGCAGACCCAGTACTTC. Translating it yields CSVGDRGGQTQYF.